These 14 T cell receptor beta chains originate from one sample sequenced in a study of regulatory T cells in long-lasting Graves disease (dated by TCRdb to about 2021). The library relied on multiplex PCR. Sequencing instrument: Illumina HiSeq 4000. To build TCR beta libraries, CDR3 regions were amplified by Arm-PCR using iRepertoire HTBI primers. TCRdb passed the public sequencing reads through fastp at Q25 and MiXCR, retaining productive beta sequences. Rows are unified per CDR3 protein, each entry keeping the most common DNA and genes. Within this sample are a few hundred thousand distinct CDR3 sequences, with approximately 16% of them counted one time only. The ten largest account for less than 30% of the sample. The sample's time point label, in plain terms: newly diagnosed GD, antithyroid drugs for less than 3 months. RNA was extracted from PBMCs in TRIzol for both TCR sequencing and RNA sequencing.

Separately, the same data were catalogued under a study of T cells in Graves' hyperthyroidism and ophthalmopathy.

Sequenced here: peripheral blood mononuclear cells (PBMCs), sampled at new diagnosis, from a patient treated with antithyroid drugs. These receptors all come from a woman in her late teens or twenties with Graves disease. Donor details come from another sample of the same person, matched by shared clones.

The CDR3, as DNA: TGTGCCATCAGTGAATTTGGAGGGGGATCTGGAAACACCATATATTTT. Translated: CAISEFGGGSGNTIYF. V is TRBV10-3 and J is TRBJ1-3; maybe TRBD1 (6 bases). Trimming removed 3 bases at V and 1 base at J, with 13 bases between. The germline V gene encodes CDR1 ENHRY and CDR2 SYGVKD. The CDR3 loop spans 16 amino acids.

This clonotype was counted many times. V and J are TRBV10-3 and TRBJ2-5; D may correspond to TRBD1 or TRBD2 (6 bases each). CDR1 and CDR2 (germline): ENHRY, SYGVKD. V was shortened by 6 bases and J by 2 bases, with 16 bases between the two germline ends. CDR3 length: 15 amino acids. Written as DNA, the CDR3 is TGTGCCATCAGCCGTTGGGGGGCAGCGCAAGAGACCCAGTACTTC. Translation: CAISRWGAAQETQYF.

This clonotype was picked up a small number of times. The rearrangement joins TRBV28 to TRBJ2-1, with a tentative D call TRBD2 (5 bases). Trimming left V 1 base short and J 6 bases short, with 19 bases between. The length of the CDR3 is 17 residues. Per germline, CDR1 MDHEN and CDR2 SYDVKM. CDR3 nucleotide sequence: TGTGCCAGCAGTTTATCCCCTCTGGGGAGTTGGTTCAATGAGCAGTTCTTC. It yields the protein CASSLSPLGSWFNEQFF.

This clonotype was seen ten or more times. The chain uses TRBV5-5 and TRBJ1-6, with 8 bases fitting TRBD1. The J segment lost 5 bases and the V segment lost 4 bases, leaving 8 bases of the junction unmatched. The CDR3 is 16 residues long. Germline CDR1 SGHKS, CDR2 YYEKEE (reference sequence). Written as DNA, the CDR3 is TGTGCCAGCAGCCGGGACAGGTCAACGAATAATTCACCCCTCCACTTT. It encodes CASSRDRSTNNSPLHF. Complete variable domain (other parts from reference TRBV5-5 and TRBJ1-6): DAGVTQSPTHLIKTRGQQVTLRCSPISGHKSVSWYQQVLGQGPQFIFQYYEKEERGRGNFPDRFSARQFPNYSSELNVNALLLGDSALYLCASSRDRSTNNSPLHFGNGTRLTVT.

This clonotype was observed at least ten times. The rearrangement joins TRBV7-2 to TRBJ2-5; tentative D call: TRBD1 (6 bases). The V gene lost 5 bases and the J gene lost 5 bases, with 18 bases spanning the gap. Germline V gene lookup returns CDR1 SGHTA and CDR2 FQGNSA. The CDR3 contains 15 residues. The CDR3 sequence is CASSLDRWASETQYF. CDR3 nucleotide sequence: TGTGCCAGCAGCCTAGACAGGTGGGCCTCCGAGACCCAGTACTTC.

This clonotype was detected a few times. For the CDR3, the DNA is TGCAGTGCTCACCCGGGACTAGCGGGAGGGCTCTACGAGCAGTACTTC. Its protein product is CSAHPGLAGGLYEQYF. The chain recombines TRBV20-1 with TRBJ2-7; 16 bases are a match to TRBD2. Germline CDR1 reads DFQATT; CDR2 reads SNEGSKA (reference sequence). V dropped 5 bases and J dropped 3; count of bases not matched to a gene: 7. This CDR3 is built from 16 residues.

The gene calls are TRBV24-1 and TRBJ2-3, with D perhaps matching TRBD2 (5 bases). The germline V and J ends were trimmed by 7 bases and 3 bases, with 13 bases remaining between them. Germline values: CDR1 KGHDR, CDR2 SFDVKD. The CDR3 has 14 residues. The CDR3 loop reads CATRSGLTTDTQYF. The CDR3 DNA follows: TGTGCCACCAGAAGCGGACTGACGACAGATACGCAGTATTTT.

This clonotype was detected many times. The chain links TRBV7-2 to TRBJ2-5, with TRBD2 identical over 9 bases. This CDR3 is 14 amino acids long. Germline CDR1 and CDR2: SGHTA and FQGNSA. V was pared by 4 bases and J by 7 bases, with 7 bases of the junction left unmatched. The CDR3 coding sequence is TGTGCCAGCAGCTCGATAGCGGGAGCCGGGACCCAGTACTTC. Amino acid sequence: CASSSIAGAGTQYF.

With regard to this clonotype: A much larger clone differs by one base, so this may be a read error. This chain joins TRBV6-5 and TRBJ2-3; D is unclear. V was trimmed by 2 bases and J by 6 bases, leaving 18 bases between them. Germline V gene sequence: CDR1 MNHEY, CDR2 SVGAGI. This CDR3 spans 16 amino acids. The CDR3 loop reads CASSYHRWDRPDTQYF. CDR3 in DNA: TGTGCCAGCAGTTACCACCGCTGGGATAGGCCGGATACGCAGTATTTT.

The genes are TRBV19 and TRBJ1-5; the match to TRBD1 covers 7 bases. The J segment lost 4 bases and the V segment lost 1 base, leaving 1 base of the junction unmatched. There are 14 residues in the CDR3. The germline V gene has CDR1 LNHDA and CDR2 SQIVND (reference sequence). CDR3: CASSIGTGNQPQHF. The CDR3 DNA is TGTGCCAGTAGTATAGGGACAGGAAATCAGCCCCAGCATTTT.

This clonotype was observed a handful of times. This chain uses TRBV28 with TRBJ2-7, with D perhaps matching TRBD2 (6 bases). CDR3 length: 14 residues. Per germline, CDR1 MDHEN and CDR2 SYDVKM. V shed 6 bases and J shed 1 base, with 13 bases lying between them. DNA for the CDR3: TGTGCCAGCAGAGTCGGGAGACTTTCCTACGAGCAGTACTTC. Translating gives CASRVGRLSYEQYF. The variable domain in full, completed from reference TRBV28 and TRBJ2-7, reads DVKVTQSSRYLVKRTGEKVFLECVQDMDHENMFWYRQDPGLGLRLIYFSYDVKMKEKGDIPEGYSVSREKKERFSLILESASTNQTSMYLCASRVGRLSYEQYFGPGTRLTVT.

The chain recombines TRBV7-3 with TRBJ1-6; D not certain. Germline V CDR1 and CDR2: SGHTA, FQGTGA. The CDR3 contains 15 residues. With 5 bases removed from V and 6 bases from J, the gap between germline ends came to 14 bases. The DNA for the CDR3 is TGTGCCAGCAGCCACCTGGGTGGGTCTAATTCACCCCTCCACTTT. Its protein is CASSHLGGSNSPLHF.

This clonotype was recorded at least ten times. V usage is TRBV11-2 and J usage is TRBJ2-1, with TRBD2 as a possible D gene (5 bases). V was shortened by 4 bases and J by 3 bases, with 16 bases between the two germline ends. Germline V gene data show CDR1 as SGHAT and CDR2 as FQNNGV. This CDR3 region has 16 residues. In nucleotides, the CDR3 is TGTGCCAGCAGCTCCCCCCGAGGGCAGCACTACAATGAGCAGTTCTTC. Translation gives CASSSPRGQHYNEQFF.

This clonotype showed up many times. The chain combines TRBV5-1 with TRBJ2-5; a weak D match, TRBD1 (5 bases). Trimming stripped 2 bases from V and 5 bases from J, with 13 bases between. The CDR3 contains 14 residues. Germline V gene lookup returns CDR1 SGHRS and CDR2 YFSETQ. The CDR3 DNA is TGCGCCAGCAGCTTCGGGCAGGGCGGCGAGACCCAGTACTTC. This gives the protein CASSFGQGGETQYF.